The rows below give T cell receptor beta chains drawn from one sample of a study of identical twins. TCRdb re-called the 5' RACE reads through MiXCR, storing one row per CDR3 protein. The data contain some 500,000 distinct CDR3 sequences, 14% of them singletons. This sample was also put to use in a study of yellow fever vaccine responses in identical twins.

The sequencing sample was made of CD4+ T cells sorted from blood. These receptors were taken from a woman under 30 in good health. CDR3s include the opening cysteine and the closing phenylalanine or tryptophan. A D gene is named only where the DNA matches it firmly. Rows may omit the clone size; those that give it use once, few, many or a size class.

abundance,j_gene,d_gene,v_gene,CDR3nt,CDR3aa
.,TRBJ1-1,.,TRBV20-1,TGCAGTGCTAGAGCCCCGACGGGCACTGAAGCTTTCTTT,CSARAPTGTEAFF
.,TRBJ2-2,.,TRBV7-2,TGTGCCAGCAGCCCAGCGATCCTAAAGGCCACCGGGGAGCTGTTTTTT,CASSPAILKATGELFF
few,TRBJ2-1,TRBD2,TRBV29-1,TGCAGCGGCGAGGGGCTAGCGGGTATGCATGAGCAGTTCTTC,CSGEGLAGMHEQFF
few,TRBJ1-2,.,TRBV29-1,TGCAGCGTTGCCAGCCCCGAACGTAACTATGGCTACACCTTC,CSVASPERNYGYTF
.,TRBJ1-2,.,TRBV7-9,TGTGCCAGCAGCTTAGGACAAAGCTACACCTTC,CASSLGQSYTF
.,TRBJ2-7,TRBD1,TRBV6-2/TRBV6-3,TGTGCCAGCACCAAGGGGACAGACTCCTACGAGCAGTACTTC,CASTKGTDSYEQYF
.,TRBJ2-1,.,TRBV24-1,TGTGCCACCAGTGATTTGGTGGCGGCCTCGGGGAATGAGCAGTTCTTC,CATSDLVAASGNEQFF
.,TRBJ2-5,TRBD1,TRBV5-1,TGCGCCAGCAGCCTAAGACAGGGGGCACCCAAAGAGACCCAGTACTTC,CASSLRQGAPKETQYF
many,TRBJ2-5,.,TRBV20-1,TGCAGTGCCCATCAAACGGGGGCCGGTGGGACCCAGTACTTC,CSAHQTGAGGTQYF
.,TRBJ2-7,.,TRBV7-2,TGTGCCAGCAGCTTATTAAACCTAGGGATCGAGCAGTACTTC,CASSLLNLGIEQYF
few,TRBJ1-1,.,TRBV6-6,TGTGCCAGCAGTTCCTCTAGTGCGCTTGAAGCTTTCTTT,CASSSSSALEAFF
.,TRBJ2-7,.,TRBV6-2/TRBV6-3,TGTGCCAGCACCTCCATTCTAGCGAAAAGCTCCTACGAGCAGTACTTC,CASTSILAKSSYEQYF
.,TRBJ1-2,.,TRBV24-1,TGTGCCACCAGTGATTTACCAGCACCCACCTATGGCTACACCTTC,CATSDLPAPTYGYTF
few,TRBJ1-3,.,TRBV12-3/TRBV12-4,TGTGCCAGCAGCACACGTGGAAACACCATATATTTT,CASSTRGNTIYF
.,TRBJ2-5,.,TRBV7-7,TGTGCTAGCAGCTTAGAATTGGAAGAGACCCAGTACTTC,CASSLELEETQYF
.,TRBJ2-1,TRBD2,TRBV20-1,TGCAGTGCGAGGGGACTAGTCACTTACAATGAGCAGTTCTTC,CSARGLVTYNEQFF
many,TRBJ1-1,.,TRBV29-1,TGCAGCGTTGAACAACAGATGAACACTGAAGCTTTCTTT,CSVEQQMNTEAFF
.,TRBJ2-1,.,TRBV2,TGTGCCAGCAGTGAAGAGGGAATCCCCCTTGTGTTCTTC,CASSEEGIPLVFF